The 27 T cell receptor beta chains below come from one sample, sequenced in a study of cytomegalovirus exposure and HLA in healthy donors. Researchers ran the PCR with 60 Vbeta and 13 Jbeta primers. The table came from immunoSEQ multiplex PCR; TCRdb's copy has only in-frame clones and leaves some out. The table lists under 200,000 clones, roughly 80% of them singletons. The material sequenced was PBMCs. Receptor source: a male donor in good health and CMV-seropositive.

A few counts support this clone. The chain couples TRBV23-1 to TRBJ1-6; D possibly corresponds to TRBD1 (6 bases). TRBV23-1 is assigned to the ORF class and has an uncertain function. The CDR3 has 14 amino acids. The germline V and J ends were trimmed by 7 bases and 7 bases, with 14 bases remaining between them. The CDR3 spells CASTLDRKNSPLHF. CDR3 nucleotide sequence: TGCGCCAGCACCTTAGACAGGAAAAATTCACCCCTCCACTTT.

The rearrangement links TRBV6-6 to TRBJ2-1, with D tentatively TRBD1 (6 bases). The CDR3 runs 16 residues. Germline assignment: CDR1 MNHNY and CDR2 SVGAGI (reference sequence). V shed 5 bases and J shed 6 bases, with 20 bases lying between them. The CDR3 loop reads CASSPPAAGVGNEQFF. CDR3 nucleotide sequence: TGTGCCAGCAGTCCTCCGGCGGCAGGGGTGGGCAATGAGCAGTTCTTC.

This sequence joins TRBV7-9 and TRBJ1-1, with D unclear. The CDR3 consists of 12 residues. Germline CDR1 is SEHNR and CDR2 is FQNEAQ (reference sequence). The V and J ends lost 4 bases and 6 bases respectively, with 9 bases between them. The CDR3 DNA reads TGTGCCAGCAGCTCGCAGGAGGCTGAAGCTTTCTTT. As protein: CASSSQEAEAFF. The whole variable domain, remainder taken from reference TRBV7-9 and TRBJ1-1, is DTGVSQNPRHKITKRGQNVTFRCDPISEHNRLYWYRQTLGQGPEFLTYFQNEAQLEKSRLLSDRFSAERPKGSFSTLEIQRTEQGDSAMYLCASSSQEAEAFFGQGTRLTVV.

This chain uses TRBV5-5 with TRBJ2-3; 8 bases map to TRBD2. Looked up from germline, CDR1 is SGHKS and CDR2 is YYEKEE (reference sequence). V lost 4 bases, J lost 6 bases, and 10 bases stayed unmatched. The CDR3 totals 15 residues. The CDR3 DNA reads TGTGCCAGCAGCGCGTCAGGCCAGCGGGGGGATACGCAGTATTTT. As protein: CASSASGQRGDTQYF.

As DNA, the CDR3 is TGTGCCTGGAAGGGTTTGCGGGCGCAGTTCTTC. It specifies CAWKGLRAQFF. The chain joins TRBV30 to TRBJ2-1, with D possibly matching TRBD2 (5 bases). CDR1 GTSNPN and CDR2 SVGIG come from the germline V gene (reference sequence). There are 11 residues in the CDR3. V lost 4 bases and J 12 bases, leaving 13 bases between the germline ends.

This rearrangement joins TRBV7-7 to TRBJ1-1, with D tentatively TRBD1 (5 bases). V gave up 5 bases and J gave up 1 base, with 11 bases separating them. The CDR3 spans 14 residues. Germline V lookup: CDR1 SSHAT, CDR2 FNYEAQ (reference sequence). CDR3 sequence: CASSPTDKNTEAFF. The CDR3 DNA is TGTGCCAGCAGCCCGACAGACAAGAACACTGAAGCTTTCTTT.

This clone has more than one count but fewer than ten. The CDR3 spells CASSLAGTGNEKLFF. The CDR3, as DNA: TGCGCCAGCAGCTTAGCCGGGACAGGGAATGAAAAACTGTTTTTT. The V call is TRBV5-1, the J call TRBJ1-4, with 9 bases lining up with TRBD1. From germline, CDR1 is SGHRS and CDR2 YFSETQ. With V trimmed by 2 bases and J by 5 bases, 4 bases remained unmatched. The CDR3 extends over 15 amino acids.

The chain uses TRBV15 and TRBJ2-7; 7 nucleotides agree with TRBD2. The length of the CDR3 is 16 residues. Germline assignment: CDR1 LNHNV and CDR2 YYDKDF (reference sequence). V shed 6 bases, J shed 2 bases, and the junction held 13 bases outside the gene matches. For the CDR3, the DNA is TGTGCCACCAGGTCTAGCGGAGGACCACCCCCCTACGAGCAGTACTTC. Translating it yields CATRSSGGPPPYEQYF.

The CDR3 region is CASSEPSGGQETQYF. DNA of the CDR3: TGTGCCAGCAGTGAGCCTAGCGGGGGACAAGAGACCCAGTACTTC. V is TRBV25-1 and J is TRBJ2-5; TRBD2 matches at 10 bases. Germline CDR1 and CDR2: MGHDK and SYGVNS. The CDR3 is 15 amino acids. V lost 3 bases and J lost 2; bases outside the gene matches: 3.

The chain is built from TRBV7-2 and TRBJ2-2; 9 positions agree with TRBD2. The CDR3 covers 19 residues. Germline V gene lookup returns CDR1 SGHTA and CDR2 FQGNSA. The J segment lost 2 bases and the V segment lost 0 bases, leaving 10 bases of the junction unmatched. In DNA form, the CDR3 reads TGTGCCAGCAGCTTAGCTCGGTTAGCTAGCGGGATCAACACCGGGGAGCTGTTTTTT. Encoded protein: CASSLARLASGINTGELFF.

The gene calls are TRBV18 and TRBJ1-1; D uncertain. Germline V gene sequence: CDR1 KGHSH, CDR2 LQKENI. V lost 3 bases to trimming and J lost 0 bases, with 8 bases between them. CDR3 length equals 14 residues. The CDR3 is CASSPAFMNTEAFF. CDR3 nucleotides: TGTGCCAGCTCACCCGCGTTTATGAACACTGAAGCTTTCTTT.

The rearrangement links TRBV9 to TRBJ2-3; TRBD2 matches at 7 bases. Trimming cost V 3 bases and J 3 bases; bases outside gene matches: 10. Germline CDR1 reads SGDLS; CDR2 reads YYNGEE. The CDR3 length is 16 residues. Written as DNA, the CDR3 is TGTGCCAGCAGCGAGAGGGAGGGCAGAATTACAGATACGCAGTATTTT. Amino acid sequence: CASSEREGRITDTQYF.

The chain joins TRBV25-1 to TRBJ2-5, with no clear D. The assigned J gene may be wrong: the sequence end matches TRBJ2-7 better. Germline V lookup: CDR1 MGHDK, CDR2 SYGVNS. This CDR3 contains 11 residues. The chain's CDR3 is CASSVGYEQYF. CDR3 coding DNA: TGTGCCAGCAGTGTCGGGTACGAGCAGTACTTC.

This chain links TRBV4-1 with TRBJ1-5; 7 bases agree with TRBD1. Trimming removed 1 base from V and 5 bases from J; junction bases left unmatched: 5. The CDR3 consists of 15 residues. CDR1 MGHRA and CDR2 YSYEKL come from the germline V gene. This chain's CDR3 is CASSQVGQGDQPQHF. As DNA, the CDR3 is TGCGCCAGCAGCCAAGTAGGGCAGGGGGATCAGCCCCAGCATTTT.

The chain is built from TRBV5-4 and TRBJ1-1, with D possibly TRBD1 on 6 matching bases. In germline, CDR1 is SGHNT, CDR2 YYREEE (reference sequence). V lost 4 bases and J lost 3, with 13 bases in between. CDR3 length equals 14 residues. CDR3 residues: CASSPQKGDTEAFF. The CDR3 coding sequence is TGTGCCAGCAGCCCCCAAAAGGGGGACACTGAAGCTTTCTTT.

As regards this clone: This same CDR3 is encoded by further DNA sequences in the sample. The rearrangement uses TRBV19 and TRBJ2-6; tentatively, D is TRBD1 (6 bases). CDR1 LNHDA and CDR2 SQIVND come from the germline V gene (reference sequence). CDR3 size: 16 residues. With 1 base removed from V and 0 bases from J, the gap between germline ends came to 7 bases. In DNA, the CDR3 is TGTGCCAGTAGTATAGTAGGGGGCTCTGGGGCCAACGTCCTGACTTTC. It is translated as CASSIVGGSGANVLTF.

The genes are TRBV6-5 and TRBJ2-4, with TRBD1 as a possible D gene (6 bases). Germline V lookup: CDR1 MNHEY, CDR2 SVGAGI. Trimming took 6 bases from V and 9 from J, leaving 18 bases between them. CDR3 length: 14 amino acids. The CDR3 spells CASSPDRFGGIQYF. The CDR3 DNA reads TGTGCCAGCAGCCCCGACAGGTTTGGGGGCATTCAGTACTTC.

The chain uses TRBV30 and TRBJ2-7; TRBD2 is a possible D gene (5 bases). There are 16 residues in the CDR3. CDR1 and CDR2 from the germline V gene are GTSNPN and SVGIG (reference sequence). Trimming stripped 0 bases from V and 3 bases from J, with 18 bases between. The DNA of the CDR3 is TGTGCCTGGAGTGTCCTTGGCGGGCCACTACACTACGAGCAGTACTTC. Translating gives CAWSVLGGPLHYEQYF.

The count of this clone is one. The V call is TRBV2, the J call TRBJ1-2, with unresolved D. V lost 1 base to trimming and J lost 3 bases, with 6 bases between them. Germline CDR1 is SNHLY and CDR2 is FYNNEI. The CDR3 is 13 residues long. The CDR3 nucleotides are TGTGCCAGCAGTGAAGGGGGAGACTATGGCTACACCTTC. Translation: CASSEGGDYGYTF. The full variable domain, its missing parts supplied by reference TRBV2 and TRBJ1-2, is EPEVTQTPSHQVTQMGQEVILRCVPISNHLYFYWYRQILGQKVEFLVSFYNNEISEKSEIFDDQFSVERPDGSNFTLKIRSTKLEDSAMYFCASSEGGDYGYTFGSGTRLTVV.

V gene TRBV5-8 combines with J gene TRBJ2-6; TRBD1 agrees at 11 bases. Losses at the gene ends were 6 bases for V and 4 bases for J; bases not matched to a gene: 9. CDR1 and CDR2 (germline): SGHTS, YDEGEE. The CDR3 spans 17 residues. CDR3 coding DNA: TGTGCCAGCATCAAGGACAGGGGGCGCAGGGGGGCCAACGTCCTGACTTTC. It is translated as CASIKDRGRRGANVLTF.

This chain joins TRBV7-9 and TRBJ1-1; 8 nucleotides align to TRBD1. The CDR3 has 12 residues. The germline CDR1 and CDR2 sequences are SEHNR and FQNEAQ (reference sequence). Unmatched junction bases numbered 2, after V lost 5 bases and J lost 6 bases. CDR3 DNA: TGTGCCAGCAGCACGGACAGGGCTGAAGCTTTCTTT. This sequence encodes CASSTDRAEAFF.

J is TRBJ2-3 and V is TRBV30; 7 bases align to TRBD2. Germline V gives CDR1 GTSNPN, CDR2 SVGIG (reference sequence). The CDR3 totals 14 residues. The trim removed 1 base at V and 6 bases at J, leaving 7 bases unmatched. The chain's CDR3 is CAWSGLAGEDTQYF. CDR3 nucleotide sequence: TGTGCCTGGAGTGGACTAGCCGGGGAGGATACGCAGTATTTT.

The V call is TRBV6-5, the J call TRBJ2-3; maybe TRBD1 (6 bases). The CDR3 length is 16 residues. V lost 2 bases and J 0 bases, leaving 12 bases between the germline ends. Germline CDR1 and CDR2: MNHEY and SVGAGI. The CDR3 is CASSYLGTLSTDTQYF. The CDR3 DNA is TGTGCCAGCAGTTACCTCGGGACACTAAGCACAGATACGCAGTATTTT.

The V gene is TRBV6-1, the J gene TRBJ1-2; 9 nucleotides line up with TRBD1. The CDR3 has 15 amino acids. Losses at the gene ends were 1 base for V and 8 bases for J; bases not matched to a gene: 8. Germline V gene sequence: CDR1 MNHNS, CDR2 SASEGT. This CDR3 reads CASSEGAGTGLGYTF. CDR3 DNA sequence: TGTGCCAGCAGTGAAGGCGCCGGGACAGGGCTCGGCTACACCTTC.

The chain carries TRBV19 and TRBJ2-2; TRBD1 aligns across 9 bases. Germline lookup yields CDR1 LNHDA and CDR2 SQIVND (reference sequence). V was pared by 7 bases and J by 2 bases, with 11 bases of the junction left unmatched. The CDR3 loop spans 17 amino acids. CDR3 residues: CASIALTGGANTGELFF. DNA for the CDR3: TGTGCCAGTATCGCCCTCACAGGGGGCGCAAACACCGGGGAGCTGTTTTTT.

The rearrangement links TRBV6-6 to TRBJ2-7, with 10 bases identical to TRBD1. Germline loops: CDR1 MNHNY, CDR2 SVGAGI (reference sequence). Unmatched junction bases numbered 3, after V lost 6 bases and J lost 7 bases. The CDR3 covers 12 residues. CDR3 in DNA: TGTGCCAGCAGCGACAGGGGGCGGGAGCAGTACTTC. Its translation: CASSDRGREQYF.

This clone was seen just once. J is TRBJ2-5 and V is TRBV7-2, with D maybe TRBD1 (6 bases). Trimming shortened V by 3 bases and J by 3 bases, and 8 bases separated the two germline ends. Germline V gives CDR1 SGHTA, CDR2 FQGNSA. The CDR3 is 13 residues long. The CDR3 DNA follows: TGTGCCAGCAGCTTCCGGGACAAAGAGACCCAGTACTTC. This sequence encodes CASSFRDKETQYF. The whole variable domain, remainder taken from reference TRBV7-2 and TRBJ2-5, is GAGVSQSPSNKVTEKGKDVELRCDPISGHTALYWYRQSLGQGLEFLIYFQGNSAPDKSGLPSDRFSAERTGGSVSTLTIQRTQQEDSAVYLCASSFRDKETQYFGPGTRLLVL.